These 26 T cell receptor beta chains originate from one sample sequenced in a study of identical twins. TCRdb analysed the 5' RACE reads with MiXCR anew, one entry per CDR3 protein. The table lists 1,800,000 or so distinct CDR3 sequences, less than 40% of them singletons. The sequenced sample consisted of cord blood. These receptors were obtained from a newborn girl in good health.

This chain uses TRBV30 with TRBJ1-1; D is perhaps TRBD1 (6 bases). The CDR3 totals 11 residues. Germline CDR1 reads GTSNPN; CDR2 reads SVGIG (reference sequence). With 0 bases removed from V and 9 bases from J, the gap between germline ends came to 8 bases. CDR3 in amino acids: CAWSVGTKAFF. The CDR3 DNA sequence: TGTGCCTGGAGTGTCGGGACAAAAGCTTTCTTT.

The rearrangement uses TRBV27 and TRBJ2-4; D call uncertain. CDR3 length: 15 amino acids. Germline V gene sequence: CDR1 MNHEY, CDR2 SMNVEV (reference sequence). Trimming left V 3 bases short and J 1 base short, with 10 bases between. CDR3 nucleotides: TGTGCCAGCAGTTTCATGGGATCGGCCAAAAACATTCAGTACTTC. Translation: CASSFMGSAKNIQYF.

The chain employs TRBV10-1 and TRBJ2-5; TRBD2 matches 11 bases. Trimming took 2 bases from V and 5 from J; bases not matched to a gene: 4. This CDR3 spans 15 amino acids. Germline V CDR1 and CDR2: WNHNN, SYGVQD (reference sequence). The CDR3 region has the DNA TGCGCCAGCAGTGAGGGGACTAGCGGTTTGGAGACCCAGTACTTC. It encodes CASSEGTSGLETQYF.

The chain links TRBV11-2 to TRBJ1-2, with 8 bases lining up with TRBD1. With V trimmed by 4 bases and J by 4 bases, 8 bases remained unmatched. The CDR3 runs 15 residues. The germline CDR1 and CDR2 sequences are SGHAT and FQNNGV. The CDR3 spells CASSSGQGRGYGYTF. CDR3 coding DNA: TGTGCCAGCAGCTCAGGACAGGGTAGGGGCTATGGCTACACCTTC.

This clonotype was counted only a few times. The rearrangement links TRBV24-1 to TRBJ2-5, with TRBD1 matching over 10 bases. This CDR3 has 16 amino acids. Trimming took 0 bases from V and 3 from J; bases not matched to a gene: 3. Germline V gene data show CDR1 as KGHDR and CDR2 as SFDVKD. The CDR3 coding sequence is TGTGCCACCAGTGATTTGGCCGGGACAGGGGAAGAGACCCAGTACTTC. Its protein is CATSDLAGTGEETQYF.

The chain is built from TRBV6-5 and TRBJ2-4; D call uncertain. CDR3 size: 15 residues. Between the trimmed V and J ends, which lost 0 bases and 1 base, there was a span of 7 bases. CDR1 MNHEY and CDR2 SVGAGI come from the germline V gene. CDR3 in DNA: TGTGCCAGCAGTTACTCTAATTGGGCCAAAAACATTCAGTACTTC. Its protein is CASSYSNWAKNIQYF.

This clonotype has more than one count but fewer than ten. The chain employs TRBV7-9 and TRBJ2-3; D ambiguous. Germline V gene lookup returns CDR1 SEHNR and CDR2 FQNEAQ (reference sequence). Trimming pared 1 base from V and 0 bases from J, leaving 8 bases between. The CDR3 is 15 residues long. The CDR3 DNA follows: TGTGCCAGCAGCTTAGGAGGATACAGCACAGATACGCAGTATTTT. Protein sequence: CASSLGGYSTDTQYF. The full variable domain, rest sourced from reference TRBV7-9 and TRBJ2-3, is DTGVSQNPRHKITKRGQNVTFRCDPISEHNRLYWYRQTLGQGPEFLTYFQNEAQLEKSRLLSDRFSAERPKGSFSTLEIQRTEQGDSAMYLCASSLGGYSTDTQYFGPGTRLTVL.

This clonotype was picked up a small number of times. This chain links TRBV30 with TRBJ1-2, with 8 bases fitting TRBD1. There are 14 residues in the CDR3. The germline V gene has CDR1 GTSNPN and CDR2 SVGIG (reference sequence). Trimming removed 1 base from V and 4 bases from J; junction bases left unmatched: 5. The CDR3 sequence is CAWSGTGRGYGYTF. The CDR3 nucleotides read TGTGCCTGGAGTGGGACAGGGAGAGGCTATGGCTACACCTTC.

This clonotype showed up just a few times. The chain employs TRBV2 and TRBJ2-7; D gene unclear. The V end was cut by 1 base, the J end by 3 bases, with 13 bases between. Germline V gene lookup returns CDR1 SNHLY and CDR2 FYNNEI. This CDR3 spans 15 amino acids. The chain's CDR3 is CASSEGLVGIYEQYF. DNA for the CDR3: TGTGCCAGCAGTGAAGGCCTAGTTGGGATCTACGAGCAGTACTTC.

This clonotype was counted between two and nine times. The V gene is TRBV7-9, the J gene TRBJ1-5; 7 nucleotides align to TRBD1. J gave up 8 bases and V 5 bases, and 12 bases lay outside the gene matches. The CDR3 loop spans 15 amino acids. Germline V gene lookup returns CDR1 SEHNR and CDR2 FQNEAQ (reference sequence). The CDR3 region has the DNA TGTGCCAGCAGCCAACAGGGGAATGCAGTTGAGCCCCAGCATTTT. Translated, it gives CASSQQGNAVEPQHF.

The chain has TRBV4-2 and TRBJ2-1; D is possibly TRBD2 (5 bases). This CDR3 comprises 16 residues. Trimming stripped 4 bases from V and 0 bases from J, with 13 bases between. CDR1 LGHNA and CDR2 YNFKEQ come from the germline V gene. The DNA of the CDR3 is TGTGCCAGCAGCCGAGTCGAGCGGTACTCCTACAATGAGCAGTTCTTC. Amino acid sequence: CASSRVERYSYNEQFF.

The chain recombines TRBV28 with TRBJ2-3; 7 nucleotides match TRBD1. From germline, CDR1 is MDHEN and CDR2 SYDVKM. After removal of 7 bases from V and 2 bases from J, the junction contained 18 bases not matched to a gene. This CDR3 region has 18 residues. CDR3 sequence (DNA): TGTGCCAGCACTCATCGTGGGGGAAGGGACAGATACACAGATACGCAGTATTTT. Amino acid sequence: CASTHRGGRDRYTDTQYF.

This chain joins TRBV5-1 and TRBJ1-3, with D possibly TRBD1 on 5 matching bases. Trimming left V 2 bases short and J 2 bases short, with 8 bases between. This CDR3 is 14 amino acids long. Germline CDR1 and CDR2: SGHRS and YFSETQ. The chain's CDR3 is CASSFAGTGNTIYF. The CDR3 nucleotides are TGCGCCAGCAGCTTCGCAGGGACTGGAAACACCATATATTTT.

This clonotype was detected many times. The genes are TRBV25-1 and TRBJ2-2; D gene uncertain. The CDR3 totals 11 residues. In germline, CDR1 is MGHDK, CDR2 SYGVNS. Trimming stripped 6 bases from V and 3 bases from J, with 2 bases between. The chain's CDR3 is CASRDTGELFF. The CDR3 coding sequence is TGTGCCAGCAGGGACACCGGGGAGCTGTTTTTT.

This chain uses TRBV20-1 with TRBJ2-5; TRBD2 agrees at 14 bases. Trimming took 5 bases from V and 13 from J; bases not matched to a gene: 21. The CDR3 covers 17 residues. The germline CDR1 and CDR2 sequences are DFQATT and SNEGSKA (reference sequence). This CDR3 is CSAGFLGTSGRGYERYF. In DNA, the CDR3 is TGCAGTGCTGGCTTCCTGGGGACTAGCGGGAGAGGGTACGAGCGGTACTTC.

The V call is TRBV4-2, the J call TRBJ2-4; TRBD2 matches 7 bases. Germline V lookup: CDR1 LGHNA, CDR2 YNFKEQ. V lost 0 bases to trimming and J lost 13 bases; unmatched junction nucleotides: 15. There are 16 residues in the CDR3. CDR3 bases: TGTGCCAGCAGCCAAGATGTGGGACTAACGACCCGCACCCAGTACTTC. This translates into CASSQDVGLTTRTQYF.

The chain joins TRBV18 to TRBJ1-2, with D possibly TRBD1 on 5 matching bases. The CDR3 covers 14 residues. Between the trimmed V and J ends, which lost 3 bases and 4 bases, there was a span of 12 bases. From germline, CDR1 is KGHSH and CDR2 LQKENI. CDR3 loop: CASSPGDRAYGYTF. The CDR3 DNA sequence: TGTGCCAGCTCACCCGGGGACCGAGCCTATGGCTACACCTTC.

In DNA form, the CDR3 reads TGCAGCGTTCAAGGGGGTCTCTATGGCTACACCTTC. This codes for CSVQGGLYGYTF. This chain joins TRBV29-1 and TRBJ1-2, with a tentative D call TRBD1 (6 bases). This CDR3 is built from 12 residues. Germline V gives CDR1 SQVTM, CDR2 ANQGSEA. V lost 5 bases, J lost 4 bases, and 11 bases lay in between.

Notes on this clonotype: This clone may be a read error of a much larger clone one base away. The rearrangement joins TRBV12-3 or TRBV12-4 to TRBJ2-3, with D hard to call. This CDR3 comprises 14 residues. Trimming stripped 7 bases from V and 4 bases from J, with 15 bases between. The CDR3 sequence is CASTRRLIADTQYF. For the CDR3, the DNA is TGTGCCAGCACCCGCCGACTGATCGCAGATACGCAGTATTTT.

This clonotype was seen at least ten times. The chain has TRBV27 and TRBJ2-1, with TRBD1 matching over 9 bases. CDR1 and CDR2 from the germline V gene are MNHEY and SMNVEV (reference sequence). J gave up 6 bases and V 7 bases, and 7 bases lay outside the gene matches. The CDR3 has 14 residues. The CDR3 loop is CASTPGQGLNEQFF. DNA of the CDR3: TGTGCCAGCACACCGGGACAGGGACTCAATGAGCAGTTCTTC.

CDR3 amino acids: CASSVGQADGYTF. Here the CDR3 DNA reads TGTGCCAGCAGCGTAGGGCAGGCCGATGGCTACACCTTC. The V gene is TRBV9, the J gene TRBJ1-2; D unresolved. This CDR3 region has 13 residues. The ends were cut back, 0 bases at V and 6 bases at J, with 9 bases in the middle. CDR1 SGDLS and CDR2 YYNGEE come from the germline V gene. The full variable domain, its missing parts supplied by reference TRBV9 and TRBJ1-2, is DSGVTQTPKHLITATGQRVTLRCSPRSGDLSVYWYQQSLDQGLQFLIQYYNGEERAKGNILERFSAQQFPDLHSELNLSSLELGDSALYFCASSVGQADGYTFGSGTRLTVV.

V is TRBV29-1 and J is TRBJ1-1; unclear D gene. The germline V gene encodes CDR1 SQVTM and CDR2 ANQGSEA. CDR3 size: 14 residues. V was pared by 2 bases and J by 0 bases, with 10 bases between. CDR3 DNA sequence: TGCAGCGTTGAATGGAGGCGGATGAACACTGAAGCTTTCTTT. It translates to CSVEWRRMNTEAFF.

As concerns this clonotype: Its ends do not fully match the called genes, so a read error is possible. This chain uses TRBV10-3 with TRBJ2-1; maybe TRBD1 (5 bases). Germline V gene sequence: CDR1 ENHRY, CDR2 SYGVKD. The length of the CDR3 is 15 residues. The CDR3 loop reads CAISERGYPVNGQFF. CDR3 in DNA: TGTGCCATCAGTGAGAGGGGCTATCCGGTGAATGGGCAGTTCTTC.

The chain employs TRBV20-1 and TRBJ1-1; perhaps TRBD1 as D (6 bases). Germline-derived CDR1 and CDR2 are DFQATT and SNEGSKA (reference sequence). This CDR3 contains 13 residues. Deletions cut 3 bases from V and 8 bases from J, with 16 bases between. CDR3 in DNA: TGCAGTGCTAGGGTAAGGGGGAAGGGCGAAGCTTTCTTT. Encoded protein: CSARVRGKGEAFF.

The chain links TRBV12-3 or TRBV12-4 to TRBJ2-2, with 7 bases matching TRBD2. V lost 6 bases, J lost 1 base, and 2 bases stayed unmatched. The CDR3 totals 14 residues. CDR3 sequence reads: CASRRERNTGELFF. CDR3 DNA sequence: TGTGCCAGCAGGCGGGAGAGGAACACCGGGGAGCTGTTTTTT.

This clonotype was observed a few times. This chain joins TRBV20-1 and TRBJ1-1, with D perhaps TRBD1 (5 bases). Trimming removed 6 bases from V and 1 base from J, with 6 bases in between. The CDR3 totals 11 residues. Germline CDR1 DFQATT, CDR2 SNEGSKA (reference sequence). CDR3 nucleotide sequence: TGCAGTGCCGGGGGGAACACTGAAGCTTTCTTT. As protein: CSAGGNTEAFF.